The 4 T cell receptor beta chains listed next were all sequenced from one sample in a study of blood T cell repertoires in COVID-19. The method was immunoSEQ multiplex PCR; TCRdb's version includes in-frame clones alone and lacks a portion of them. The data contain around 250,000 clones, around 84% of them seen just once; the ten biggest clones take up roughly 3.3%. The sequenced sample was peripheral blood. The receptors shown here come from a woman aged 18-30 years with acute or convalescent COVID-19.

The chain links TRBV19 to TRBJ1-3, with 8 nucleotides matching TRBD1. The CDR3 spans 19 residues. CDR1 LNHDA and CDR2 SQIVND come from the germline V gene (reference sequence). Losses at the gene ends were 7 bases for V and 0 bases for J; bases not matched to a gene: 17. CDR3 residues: CASTLSPHRQGSSGNTIYF. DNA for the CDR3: TGTGCCAGTACCTTATCCCCCCATCGACAGGGGAGCTCTGGAAACACCATATATTTT. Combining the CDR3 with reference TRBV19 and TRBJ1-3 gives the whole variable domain DGGITQSPKYLFRKEGQNVTLSCEQNLNHDAMYWYRQDPGQGLRLIYYSQIVNDFQKGDIAEGYSVSREKKESFPLTVTSAQKNPTAFYLCASTLSPHRQGSSGNTIYFGEGSWLTVV.

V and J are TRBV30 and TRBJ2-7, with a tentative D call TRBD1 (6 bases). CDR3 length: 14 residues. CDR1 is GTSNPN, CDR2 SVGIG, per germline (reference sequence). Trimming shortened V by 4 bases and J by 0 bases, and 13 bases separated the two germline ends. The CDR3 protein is CAWNPGVSSYEQYF. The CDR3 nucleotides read TGTGCCTGGAACCCAGGGGTGAGCTCCTACGAGCAGTACTTC.

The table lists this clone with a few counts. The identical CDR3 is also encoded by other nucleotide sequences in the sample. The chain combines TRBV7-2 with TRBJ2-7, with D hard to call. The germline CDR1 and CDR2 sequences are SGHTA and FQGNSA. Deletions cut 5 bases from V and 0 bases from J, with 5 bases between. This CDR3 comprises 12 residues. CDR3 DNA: TGTGCCAGCAGCCTCAGCTCCTACGAGCAGTACTTC. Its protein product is CASSLSSYEQYF. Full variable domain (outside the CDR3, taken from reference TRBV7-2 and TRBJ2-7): GAGVSQSPSNKVTEKGKDVELRCDPISGHTALYWYRQSLGQGLEFLIYFQGNSAPDKSGLPSDRFSAERTGGSVSTLTIQRTQQEDSAVYLCASSLSSYEQYFGPGTRLTVT.

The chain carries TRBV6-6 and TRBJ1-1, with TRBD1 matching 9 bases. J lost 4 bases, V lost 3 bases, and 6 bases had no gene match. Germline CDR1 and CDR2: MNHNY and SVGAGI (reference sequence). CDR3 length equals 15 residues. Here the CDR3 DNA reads TGTGCCAGCAGTTATCCACAGGGGGCGGGCACTGAAGCTTTCTTT. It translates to CASSYPQGAGTEAFF.